The 18 T cell receptor beta chains below were found in one sample sequenced in a study of blood T cell repertoires in COVID-19. Profiled with immunoSEQ multiplex PCR; TCRdb holds only in-frame clones, not every one. The sample includes a few hundred thousand clones, 87% of them seen just once. The specimen was PBMCs or T cells enriched from blood (not recorded which). Receptors were obtained from a woman aged 18-29 years who had recovered from COVID-19.

As concerns this clone: Within the sample, other DNA sequences also encode this same CDR3. This chain links TRBV5-1 with TRBJ2-7; weak D call: TRBD2 (6 bases). V lost 4 bases and J 5 bases, leaving 16 bases between the germline ends. CDR3 length: 14 residues. CDR1 and CDR2 (germline): SGHRS, YFSETQ. CDR3 sequence reads: CASSALLGRNEQYF. Here the CDR3 DNA reads TGCGCCAGCAGCGCTCTATTAGGGAGGAACGAGCAGTACTTC.

The count of this clone is one. This chain uses TRBV3-1 (or the pseudogene TRBV3-2) with TRBJ1-5, with a possible D match to TRBD1 (6 bases). V was cut by 1 base and J by 2 bases, with 15 bases left in between. This CDR3 has 17 residues. Per germline, CDR1 LGHDT and CDR2 YNNKEL (reference sequence). CDR3 loop: CASSQVYDRTGNQPQHF. CDR3 in DNA: TGTGCCAGCAGCCAAGTGTATGACAGGACTGGCAATCAGCCCCAGCATTTT.

The genes are TRBV12-3 or TRBV12-4 and TRBJ1-2; no clear D. V was trimmed by 6 bases and J by 8 bases, leaving 13 bases between them. The CDR3 consists of 12 residues. CDR3 loop: CASSPMVVGYTF. DNA of the CDR3: TGTGCCAGCAGCCCTATGGTTGTGGGCTACACCTTC.

This clone was observed a handful of times. The gene calls are TRBV5-8 and TRBJ1-2; no reliable D call. Trimming cost V 5 bases and J 4 bases, with 15 bases left between them. The CDR3 contains 14 residues. Germline loops: CDR1 SGHTS, CDR2 YDEGEE. CDR3 in DNA: TGTGCCAGCAGATCCCAGGCAGTACTCTATGGCTACACCTTC. Its translation is CASRSQAVLYGYTF.

The chain combines TRBV6-2 or TRBV6-3 with TRBJ2-7; 8 bases are shared with TRBD1. There are 16 residues in the CDR3. V lost 5 bases to trimming and J lost 2 bases; unmatched junction nucleotides: 11. Germline V gene sequence: CDR1 MNHEY, CDR2 SVGEGT. CDR3 DNA sequence: TGTGCCAGCAGTGACTTCCTCAGGGGGCGAACCTACGAGCAGTACTTC. This sequence encodes CASSDFLRGRTYEQYF.

The CDR3 region is CATSRVRGDYGYTF. The DNA for the CDR3 is TGTGCCACCAGCAGAGTTCGGGGGGACTATGGCTACACCTTC. This chain joins TRBV15 and TRBJ1-2, with D maybe TRBD1 (5 bases). V shed 1 base and J shed 3 bases, with 9 bases lying between them. The length of the CDR3 is 14 residues. Per the germline V gene, CDR1 is LNHNV and CDR2 is YYDKDF (reference sequence).

The chain couples TRBV11-2 to TRBJ2-7; TRBD2 matches at 11 bases. V dropped 5 bases and J dropped 4; count of bases not matched to a gene: 10. CDR1 SGHAT and CDR2 FQNNGV come from the germline V gene. This CDR3 has 16 residues. Here the CDR3 DNA reads TGTGCCAGCAGCCGAGGCACTAGCGGGGGCTATTACGAGCAGTACTTC. It is translated as CASSRGTSGGYYEQYF.

The chain couples TRBV30 to TRBJ1-2; no reliable D call. The CDR3 extends over 16 amino acids. The V gene lost 0 bases and the J gene lost 2 bases, with 16 bases spanning the gap. The V gene's germline CDR1 is GTSNPN and CDR2 SVGIG (reference sequence). CDR3 sequence: CAWSVITSPANYGYTF. The CDR3 nucleotides are TGTGCCTGGAGTGTAATTACGTCCCCCGCGAACTATGGCTACACCTTC.

About this clone itself: The same CDR3 can be traced to other DNA sequences in this sample. The chain recombines TRBV5-1 with TRBJ1-2; TRBD1 is a possible D gene (5 bases). The CDR3 loop spans 14 amino acids. Trimming removed 0 bases at V and 2 bases at J, with 8 bases between. Germline CDR1 is SGHRS and CDR2 is YFSETQ. CDR3 nucleotides: TGCGCCAGCAGCTTGGGGGGCGTCAACTATGGCTACACCTTC. Amino acid sequence: CASSLGGVNYGYTF. Together with reference TRBV5-1 and TRBJ1-2, the CDR3 gives the full variable domain: KAGVTQTPRYLIKTRGQQVTLSCSPISGHRSVSWYQQTPGQGLQFLFEYFSETQRNKGNFPGRFSGRQFSNSRSEMNVSTLELGDSALYLCASSLGGVNYGYTFGSGTRLTVV.

The CDR3 loop is CAYSPPGQGRNNSPLHF. The CDR3 nucleotides read TGTGCCTATAGTCCTCCGGGACAGGGGAGGAATAATTCACCCCTCCACTTT. The chain carries TRBV27 and TRBJ1-6, with 10 bases aligning to TRBD1. Germline trimming cut 11 bases from V and 5 bases from J; bases unmatched to any gene: 15. Germline CDR1 reads MNHEY; CDR2 reads SMNVEV (reference sequence). The CDR3 runs to 17 residues.

The rearrangement joins TRBV23-1 to TRBJ2-3; 8 bases map to TRBD1. TRBV23-1 is known as an ORF, though its function is uncertain. CDR3 length: 15 residues. V gave up 6 bases and J gave up 4 bases; unmatched junction bases: 9. Here the CDR3 reads CASRYQGARADTQYF. The CDR3 DNA reads as TGCGCCAGCAGATACCAGGGGGCGCGGGCAGATACGCAGTATTTT.

V is TRBV5-1 and J is TRBJ1-1, with a possible D match to TRBD1 (6 bases). V was trimmed by 0 bases and J by 3 bases, leaving 9 bases between them. This CDR3 has 14 residues. The V gene's germline CDR1 is SGHRS and CDR2 YFSETQ. CDR3 sequence: CASSLGAGDTEAFF. The CDR3 region has the DNA TGCGCCAGCAGCTTGGGTGCAGGGGACACTGAAGCTTTCTTT.

This chain connects TRBV11-3 to TRBJ2-2, with 10 bases matching TRBD2. V shed 2 bases and J 4 bases; nucleotides not matched to a gene: 7. CDR3 length: 17 residues. Germline V gene sequence: CDR1 SGHNT, CDR2 YENEEA. This chain's CDR3 is CASSLSLAGAPTGELFF. DNA of the CDR3: TGTGCCAGCAGCTTATCGCTAGCGGGAGCCCCCACCGGGGAGCTGTTTTTT.

This sequence joins TRBV11-2 and TRBJ1-1; 9 positions agree with TRBD1. Germline CDR1 reads SGHAT; CDR2 reads FQNNGV. This CDR3 is built from 14 residues. V lost 5 bases, J lost 11 bases, and 12 bases stayed unmatched. The CDR3 sequence: CASSPYRGHSIAFF. CDR3 sequence (DNA): TGTGCCAGCAGCCCCTACAGGGGGCATTCTATCGCTTTCTTT.

The chain employs TRBV19 and TRBJ1-2; tentatively, D is TRBD1 (6 bases). Looked up from germline, CDR1 is LNHDA and CDR2 is SQIVND (reference sequence). This CDR3 spans 12 amino acids. The V and J ends lost 8 bases and 2 bases respectively, with 9 bases between them. The DNA of the CDR3 is TGTGCCAGTGGGCAGGGGAACTATGGCTACACCTTC. Translating it yields CASGQGNYGYTF.

V gene TRBV6-1 combines with J gene TRBJ2-3; 7 bases match TRBD2. The junction had 6 bases not matched to a gene; V was cut back by 2 bases and J by 7 bases. CDR1 is MNHNS and CDR2 is SASEGT in the germline V gene. The CDR3 contains 14 residues. CDR3 sequence (DNA): TGTGCCAGCAGTGAACTTCGGGGGGAGAATACGCAGTATTTT. Translation: CASSELRGENTQYF.

The chain employs TRBV18 and TRBJ2-1; possibly TRBD1 for D (5 bases). Germline V lookup: CDR1 KGHSH, CDR2 LQKENI. V shed 5 bases and J shed 3 bases, with 14 bases lying between them. The CDR3 sequence is 15 residues long. CDR3 sequence (DNA): TGTGCCAGCTCAATGCGACAGCACAACTACAATGAGCAGTTCTTC. Residues: CASSMRQHNYNEQFF.

This clone was seen more than once but under ten times. V is TRBV6-2 or TRBV6-3 and J is TRBJ1-1, with a tentative D call TRBD1 (6 bases). Germline V gives CDR1 MNHEY, CDR2 SVGEGT. V was cut by 5 bases and J by 6 bases, with 22 bases left in between. This CDR3 contains 16 residues. The CDR3 DNA follows: TGTGCCAGCAGTCGACTACCCTATGGACAGACCGCTGAAGCTTTCTTT. Translating it yields CASSRLPYGQTAEAFF.